The 16 T cell receptor beta chains given below trace back to one sample, sequenced in a study of fetal regulatory T cell absence and autoimmunity. Repertoires were generated with immunoSEQ multiplex PCR, while TCRdb's copy carries only in-frame clones and drops some. Counted here are about 95,000 clones, roughly 70% occurring once; the ten biggest clones make up roughly 2%. Sequencing input: pancreas tissue. The receptors originated from a male donor with IPEX syndrome.

The genes are TRBV5-6 and TRBJ2-7; 9 nucleotides line up with TRBD2. CDR1 and CDR2 from the germline V gene are SGHDT and YYEEEE. V lost 4 bases and J lost 2; bases outside the gene matches: 13. CDR3 length: 17 residues. The CDR3 bases are TGTGCCAGCAGCACCGGAGTTCTAGCGGGGACCCCCTACGAGCAGTACTTC. Translation gives CASSTGVLAGTPYEQYF. Complete variable domain (other parts from reference TRBV5-6 and TRBJ2-7): DAGVTQSPTHLIKTRGQQVTLRCSPKSGHDTVSWYQQALGQGPQFIFQYYEEEERQRGNFPDRFSGHQFPNYSSELNVNALLLGDSALYLCASSTGVLAGTPYEQYFGPGTRLTVT.

This rearrangement joins TRBV5-6 to TRBJ2-7, with TRBD2 as a possible D gene (5 bases). The CDR3 has 12 residues. V dropped 8 bases and J dropped 3 bases, with 12 bases sitting between them. CDR1 is SGHDT and CDR2 is YYEEEE in the germline V gene. The CDR3, as DNA: TGTGCCAGTACCCTTGCGGGCTACGAGCAGTACTTC. It yields the protein CASTLAGYEQYF. The full variable domain, completed using reference TRBV5-6 and TRBJ2-7, is DAGVTQSPTHLIKTRGQQVTLRCSPKSGHDTVSWYQQALGQGPQFIFQYYEEEERQRGNFPDRFSGHQFPNYSSELNVNALLLGDSALYLCASTLAGYEQYFGPGTRLTVT.

This clone was found once. The gene calls are TRBV5-1 and TRBJ2-2, with a tentative D call TRBD1 (6 bases). From germline, CDR1 is SGHRS and CDR2 YFSETQ. Deletions cut 3 bases from V and 6 bases from J, with 6 bases between. The CDR3 covers 12 residues. The CDR3 region is CASSSGAGELFF. The CDR3 bases are TGCGCCAGCAGCTCAGGGGCCGGGGAGCTGTTTTTT. Variable domain in full (rest from reference TRBV5-1 and TRBJ2-2): KAGVTQTPRYLIKTRGQQVTLSCSPISGHRSVSWYQQTPGQGLQFLFEYFSETQRNKGNFPGRFSGRQFSNSRSEMNVSTLELGDSALYLCASSSGAGELFFGEGSRLTVL.

This rearrangement joins TRBV4-1 to TRBJ2-7; 14 bases agree with TRBD2. The CDR3 length is 15 residues. Trimming removed 0 bases from V and 6 bases from J; junction bases left unmatched: 1. Germline values: CDR1 MGHRA, CDR2 YSYEKL. CDR3 nucleotide sequence: TGCGCCAGCAGCCAAGATGGGACTAGCGGGAGCGAGCAGTACTTC. Its protein is CASSQDGTSGSEQYF.

In this sample, this clone turned up a few times. DNA for the CDR3: TGTGCCAGCAGCAAAGCTAGCGGGAGCACAGATACGCAGTATTTT. Translating gives CASSKASGSTDTQYF. The J gene is TRBJ2-3, the V gene TRBV21-1; TRBD2 is the table's D call and was not checked against the DNA. TRBV21-1 is tagged as a pseudogene. The CDR3 has 15 amino acids.

The V and J genes are TRBV5-1 and TRBJ1-1; D perhaps matches TRBD1 (5 bases). V was cut by 0 bases and J by 4 bases, with 13 bases left in between. The CDR3 length is 15 residues. Germline lookup yields CDR1 SGHRS and CDR2 YFSETQ. CDR3 DNA: TGCGCCAGCAGCTTGGGACGCAGGGTGAGCACTGAAGCTTTCTTT. Its translation is CASSLGRRVSTEAFF.

The J gene is TRBJ2-3, the V gene TRBV19; D not certain. Deletions cut 3 bases from V and 2 bases from J, with 9 bases between. Germline CDR1 reads LNHDA; CDR2 reads SQIVND (reference sequence). This CDR3 spans 14 amino acids. The CDR3 DNA follows: TGTGCCAGTAGTATCCTAAGCGCCACAGATACGCAGTATTTT. Translating it yields CASSILSATDTQYF.

The rearrangement joins TRBV9 to TRBJ2-1, with 7 nucleotides matching TRBD1. The CDR3 spans 15 residues. Losses at the gene ends were 0 bases for V and 3 bases for J; bases not matched to a gene: 3. Germline loops: CDR1 SGDLS, CDR2 YYNGEE. CDR3 region: CASSVGAGGYNEQFF. In nucleotides, the CDR3 is TGTGCCAGCAGCGTAGGGGCAGGGGGCTACAATGAGCAGTTCTTC.

There are a few counts of this clone. V usage is TRBV9 and J usage is TRBJ2-3; 7 bases fit TRBD1. The CDR3 totals 16 residues. Germline V lookup: CDR1 SGDLS, CDR2 YYNGEE. V was clipped by 0 bases and J by 3 bases; unmatched bases: 7. The CDR3 DNA follows: TGTGCCAGCAGCGTAGTGGCTAGGGGGCTGACAGATACGCAGTATTTT. It translates to CASSVVARGLTDTQYF.

This clone was detected a few times. J is TRBJ2-1 and V is TRBV4-1; 9 nucleotides match TRBD2. There are 13 residues in the CDR3. From germline, CDR1 is MGHRA and CDR2 YSYEKL. V was clipped by 6 bases and J by 6 bases; unmatched bases: 3. The CDR3 loop reads CASRPRGGNEQFF. Written as DNA, the CDR3 is TGCGCCAGCAGACCGCGGGGGGGCAATGAGCAGTTCTTC.

The J gene is TRBJ2-7, the V gene TRBV5-6; possible D gene TRBD2, 5 bases. V dropped 4 bases and J dropped 1 base, with 9 bases sitting between them. The CDR3 runs 13 residues. Germline V CDR1 and CDR2: SGHDT, YYEEEE. CDR3 sequence (DNA): TGTGCCAGCAGCGACGGGATATCCTACGAGCAGTACTTC. This sequence encodes CASSDGISYEQYF.

This chain links TRBV30 with TRBJ2-3; D unresolved. The CDR3 runs 14 residues. Germline CDR1 GTSNPN, CDR2 SVGIG (reference sequence). Trimming removed 0 bases from V and 0 bases from J, with 7 bases in between. The CDR3 is CAWSVGYSTDTQYF. For the CDR3, the DNA is TGTGCCTGGAGTGTAGGGTACAGCACAGATACGCAGTATTTT.

The genes are TRBV29-1 and TRBJ2-7; 11 bases are shared with TRBD1. V gave up 7 bases and J gave up 2 bases; unmatched junction bases: 4. Germline V gene data show CDR1 as SQVTM and CDR2 as ANQGSEA. This CDR3 has 13 residues. The chain's CDR3 is CSAGQGATYEQYF. CDR3 DNA: TGCAGCGCCGGACAGGGGGCAACCTACGAGCAGTACTTC.

The chain carries TRBV19 and TRBJ2-2; D is uncertain. CDR1 LNHDA and CDR2 SQIVND come from the germline V gene (reference sequence). This CDR3 region has 13 residues. With 9 bases removed from V and 3 bases from J, the gap between germline ends came to 11 bases. The CDR3 is CASYLRDTGELFF. The CDR3, as DNA: TGTGCCAGCTACCTGCGCGACACCGGGGAGCTGTTTTTT.

The chain uses TRBV27 and TRBJ2-5; TRBD2 agrees at 12 bases. CDR1 and CDR2 (germline): MNHEY, SMNVEV (reference sequence). The CDR3 covers 14 residues. With 5 bases clipped from V and 4 bases from J, the junction kept 2 bases outside the gene matches. CDR3 bases: TGTGCCAGCAGTCCGGGACTAGCGGGAGAGACCCAGTACTTC. The encoded protein is CASSPGLAGETQYF.

The chain carries TRBV6-5 and TRBJ1-1; D not certain. CDR3 length: 13 residues. V shed 6 bases and J shed 0 bases, with 8 bases lying between them. Germline values: CDR1 MNHEY, CDR2 SVGAGI. CDR3 DNA: TGTGCCAGCAGGCTCTTACTGAACACTGAAGCTTTCTTT. Translation gives CASRLLLNTEAFF.